Listed below are T cell receptor beta chains from one sample, sequenced in a study of cytomegalovirus exposure and HLA in healthy donors. TCRdb's copy holds only in-frame clones and misses some; the assay was immunoSEQ multiplex PCR. Altogether approximately 110,000 clones are present, 69% being singletons, with the ten largest covering under 4%. Material: PBMCs. The receptors shown here come from a young man in good health and CMV-seronegative. Each CDR3 is given with its conserved first and last residue. A D gene is named only where the DNA matches it firmly. Rows give clone size only sometimes, using once, few, many, or a class for an expanded clone.

length: 14
J: TRBJ2-7
D: TRBD1
V: TRBV27
size: NA
CDR3: CASSERQGDDEQYF
DNA: TGTGCCTCCTCGGAAAGGCAGGGGGACGACGAGCAGTACTTC

length: 14
J: TRBJ1-4
D: TRBD1
V: TRBV6-1
size: NA
CDR3: CASTRTGTNEKLFF
DNA: TGTGCCAGCACCCGGACAGGGACTAATGAAAAACTGTTTTTT

length: 15
J: TRBJ2-2
D: NA
V: TRBV4-3
size: NA
CDR3: CASSQDVLVGGELFF
DNA: TGCGCCAGCAGCCAAGACGTACTAGTCGGCGGGGAGCTGTTTTTT

length: 16
J: TRBJ1-2
D: TRBD1
V: TRBV28
size: once
CDR3: CASNRQGSGSNYGYTF
DNA: TGTGCCAGCAATCGACAGGGCTCAGGGAGTAACTATGGCTACACCTTC

length: 16
J: TRBJ2-7
D: TRBD1
V: TRBV13
size: few
CDR3: CASSPWTGGVSGEQYF
DNA: TGTGCCAGCAGCCCCTGGACAGGGGGGGTGAGTGGAGAGCAGTACTTC

length: 17
J: TRBJ2-2
D: NA
V: TRBV25-1
size: NA
CDR3: CASSELGADTDTGELFF
DNA: TGTGCCAGCAGTGAATTGGGGGCTGACACTGACACCGGGGAGCTGTTTTTT

length: 15
J: TRBJ1-5
D: TRBD1
V: TRBV7-8
size: NA
CDR3: CASSPEGQGISAQHF
DNA: TGTGCCAGCAGTCCCGAGGGACAGGGGATATCGGCCCAGCATTTT

length: 14
J: TRBJ1-1
D: NA
V: TRBV19
size: NA
CDR3: CASIGRGEDTEAFF
DNA: TGTGCCAGTATCGGCAGGGGAGAGGACACTGAAGCTTTCTTT

length: 14
J: TRBJ2-5
D: TRBD2
V: TRBV2
size: NA
CDR3: CASSPASGKETQYF
DNA: TGTGCCAGCAGTCCGGCTAGCGGGAAAGAGACCCAGTACTTC

length: 18
J: TRBJ1-5
D: NA
V: TRBV6-7
size: NA
CDR3: CASSYGGQPLYSNQPQHF
DNA: TGTGCCAGCAGTTATGGAGGACAGCCCCTTTATAGCAATCAGCCCCAGCATTTT

length: 14
J: TRBJ1-1
D: TRBD1
V: TRBV6-5
size: NA
CDR3: CASSSGTGKTEAFF
DNA: TGTGCCAGCAGCTCCGGGACAGGGAAAACTGAAGCTTTCTTT

length: 16
J: TRBJ2-1
D: TRBD2
V: TRBV4-3
size: few
CDR3: CASSQAYNREGGEQFF
DNA: TGCGCCAGCAGCCAGGCCTATAACCGGGAGGGAGGTGAGCAGTTCTTC

length: 15
J: TRBJ2-7
D: TRBD1
V: TRBV18
size: NA
CDR3: CASSPIHRGAYEQYF
DNA: TGTGCCAGCTCACCAATCCACAGGGGAGCCTACGAGCAGTACTTC

length: 16
J: TRBJ2-3
D: NA
V: TRBV7-9
size: NA
CDR3: CASSPRGGIRTDTQYF
DNA: TGTGCCAGCAGCCCCAGGGGAGGGATCAGGACAGATACGCAGTATTTT

length: 17
J: TRBJ2-1
D: TRBD2
V: TRBV28
size: NA
CDR3: CASSFTSGRGAYNEQFF
DNA: TGTGCCAGCAGTTTCACTAGCGGGAGGGGGGCTTACAATGAGCAGTTCTTC

length: 15
J: TRBJ2-7
D: TRBD2
V: TRBV9
size: NA
CDR3: CASSVDPGLAYEQYF
DNA: TGTGCCAGCAGCGTTGATCCGGGACTAGCCTACGAGCAGTACTTC

length: 15
J: TRBJ2-5
D: TRBD1
V: TRBV27
size: once
CDR3: CASSPRDSAEETQYF
DNA: TGTGCCAGCAGTCCACGGGACAGCGCTGAAGAGACCCAGTACTTC

length: 14
J: TRBJ2-7
D: NA
V: TRBV6-5
size: NA
CDR3: CASSWGPSSYEQYF
DNA: TGTGCCAGCAGTTGGGGGCCAAGCTCCTACGAGCAGTACTTC

length: 15
J: TRBJ2-5
D: TRBD1
V: TRBV7-3
size: NA
CDR3: CASSRIGTGGETQYF
DNA: TGTGCCAGCAGCCGCATCGGGACAGGTGGGGAGACCCAGTACTTC

length: 13
J: TRBJ1-2
D: TRBD1
V: TRBV29-1
size: NA
CDR3: CSVGQPTNYGYTF
DNA: TGCAGCGTGGGACAGCCAACTAACTATGGCTACACCTTC

length: 16
J: TRBJ2-2
D: TRBD2
V: TRBV9
size: NA
CDR3: CASSFRGAGGIGELFF
DNA: TGTGCCAGCAGCTTCCGGGGGGCGGGAGGAATCGGGGAGCTGTTTTTT

length: 16
J: TRBJ1-3
D: TRBD1
V: TRBV30
size: NA
CDR3: CAWSRTGVSSGNTIYF
DNA: TGTGCCTGGAGTAGGACAGGGGTTAGCTCTGGAAACACCATATATTTT

length: 15
J: TRBJ2-7
D: TRBD1
V: TRBV6-5
size: once
CDR3: CASSPTGTGHYEQYF
DNA: TGTGCCAGCAGCCCTACCGGGACAGGGCACTACGAGCAGTACTTC

length: 19
J: TRBJ2-6
D: TRBD1
V: TRBV7-2
size: NA
CDR3: CASSFRTGGYSSGANVLTF
DNA: TGTGCCAGCAGCTTTCGTACAGGGGGCTACAGCTCTGGGGCCAACGTCCTGACTTTC

length: 17
J: TRBJ1-4
D: TRBD1
V: TRBV19
size: few
CDR3: CASSMKGQGSGNEKLFF
DNA: TGTGCCAGTAGTATGAAGGGACAGGGGTCCGGTAATGAAAAACTGTTTTTT

length: 18
J: TRBJ2-1
D: TRBD2
V: TRBV5-1
size: NA
CDR3: CASSPLSGRASTYNEQFF
DNA: TGCGCCAGCAGCCCTCTCTCCGGGAGGGCCTCAACCTACAATGAGCAGTTCTTC

length: 14
J: TRBJ2-5
D: NA
V: TRBV5-1
size: NA
CDR3: CASSLNGNQETQYF
DNA: TGCGCCAGCAGCTTGAACGGTAACCAAGAGACCCAGTACTTC

length: 11
J: TRBJ1-1
D: NA
V: TRBV2
size: NA
CDR3: CASTANTEAFF
DNA: TGTGCCAGTACAGCGAACACTGAAGCTTTCTTT

length: 14
J: TRBJ2-1
D: TRBD2
V: TRBV11-2
size: NA
CDR3: CASRVAGANNEQFF
DNA: TGTGCCAGCCGGGTAGCGGGAGCCAACAATGAGCAGTTCTTC

length: 13
J: TRBJ2-1
D: NA
V: TRBV5-1
size: once
CDR3: CASRPGVNNEQFF
DNA: TGCGCCAGCAGACCAGGGGTTAACAATGAGCAGTTCTTC

length: 15
J: TRBJ2-1
D: NA
V: TRBV4-1
size: NA
CDR3: CASSPTQGKGNEQFF
DNA: TGCGCCAGCAGCCCTACACAGGGTAAGGGCAATGAGCAGTTCTTC

length: 16
J: TRBJ2-7
D: TRBD2
V: TRBV4-2
size: NA
CDR3: CASSTGRASGSDEQYF
DNA: TGTGCCAGCAGTACCGGGCGGGCTAGCGGGTCAGACGAGCAGTACTTC

length: 16
J: TRBJ1-2
D: TRBD1
V: TRBV28
size: NA
CDR3: CASSLGGQGSGYGYTF
DNA: TGTGCCAGCAGTTTAGGGGGACAGGGGTCGGGCTATGGCTACACCTTC

length: 14
J: TRBJ2-3
D: TRBD1
V: TRBV4-3
size: NA
CDR3: CASSQTGGTDTQYF
DNA: TGCGCCAGCAGCCAGACAGGGGGCACAGATACGCAGTATTTT

length: 17
J: TRBJ2-6
D: TRBD1
V: TRBV14
size: few
CDR3: CASSGTGFLSGANVLTF
DNA: TGTGCCAGCAGCGGGACAGGGTTCCTCTCTGGGGCCAACGTCCTGACTTTC

length: 15
J: TRBJ1-4
D: TRBD1
V: TRBV5-1
size: NA
CDR3: CASSLNTGANEKLFF
DNA: TGCGCCAGCAGCTTAAACACAGGGGCAAATGAAAAACTGTTTTTT

length: 16
J: TRBJ1-2
D: NA
V: TRBV4-2
size: NA
CDR3: CASSQDLGARIYVYTF
DNA: TGTGCCAGCAGCCAAGATTTGGGGGCGCGGATCTATGTCTACACCTTC

length: 13
J: TRBJ2-3
D: TRBD2
V: TRBV2
size: NA
CDR3: CASSDIAGGTQYF
DNA: TGTGCCAGCAGTGATATAGCGGGAGGTACGCAGTATTTT

length: 16
J: TRBJ1-2
D: NA
V: TRBV9
size: NA
CDR3: CASSVEGQGLVYGYTF
DNA: TGTGCCAGCAGCGTAGAAGGCCAGGGCTTGGTCTATGGCTACACCTTC

length: 14
J: TRBJ2-5
D: TRBD2
V: TRBV11-1
size: NA
CDR3: CASSLAGGKETQYF
DNA: TGTGCCAGCAGCTTAGCGGGGGGGAAAGAGACCCAGTACTTC

length: 12
J: TRBJ1-2
D: TRBD1
V: TRBV27
size: few
CDR3: CASSLTGNGYTF
DNA: TGTGCCAGCAGTTTGACAGGGAATGGCTACACCTTC

length: 16
J: TRBJ2-7
D: NA
V: TRBV5-1
size: NA
CDR3: CASSLSLEFASYEQYF
DNA: TGCGCCAGCAGCCTCTCTCTAGAGTTCGCCAGCTACGAGCAGTACTTC